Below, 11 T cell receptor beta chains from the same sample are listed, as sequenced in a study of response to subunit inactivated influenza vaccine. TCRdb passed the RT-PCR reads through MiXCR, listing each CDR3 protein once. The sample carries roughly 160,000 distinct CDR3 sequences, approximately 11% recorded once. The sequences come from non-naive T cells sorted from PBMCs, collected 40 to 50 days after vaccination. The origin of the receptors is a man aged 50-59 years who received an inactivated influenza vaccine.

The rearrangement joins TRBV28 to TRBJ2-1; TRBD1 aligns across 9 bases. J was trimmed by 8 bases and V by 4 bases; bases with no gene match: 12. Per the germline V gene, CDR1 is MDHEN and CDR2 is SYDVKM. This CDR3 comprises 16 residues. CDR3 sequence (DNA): TGTGCCAGCAGTTCTCCTTCGCCGACAGGGGGTTATGAGCAGTTCTTC. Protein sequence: CASSSPSPTGGYEQFF.

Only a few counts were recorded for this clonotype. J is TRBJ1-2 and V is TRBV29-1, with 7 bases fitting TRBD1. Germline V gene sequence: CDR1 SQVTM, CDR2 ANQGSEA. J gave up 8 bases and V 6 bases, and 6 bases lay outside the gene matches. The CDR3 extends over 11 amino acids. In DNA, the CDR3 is TGCAGCGTCGTACAGGGGCGCGGCTACACCTTC. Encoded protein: CSVVQGRGYTF.

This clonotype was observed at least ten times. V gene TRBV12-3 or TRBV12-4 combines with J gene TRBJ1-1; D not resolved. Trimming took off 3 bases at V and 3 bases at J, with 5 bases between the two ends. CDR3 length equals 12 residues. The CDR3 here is CASSFGHTEAFF. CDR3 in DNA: TGTGCCAGCAGTTTTGGACACACTGAAGCTTTCTTT.

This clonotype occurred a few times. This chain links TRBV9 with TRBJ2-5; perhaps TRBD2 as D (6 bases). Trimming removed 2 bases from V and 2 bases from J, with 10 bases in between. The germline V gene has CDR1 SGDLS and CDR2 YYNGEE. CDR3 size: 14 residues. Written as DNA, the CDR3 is TGTGCCAGCAGCGTCGGGACTCTACAAGAGACCCAGTACTTC. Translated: CASSVGTLQETQYF.

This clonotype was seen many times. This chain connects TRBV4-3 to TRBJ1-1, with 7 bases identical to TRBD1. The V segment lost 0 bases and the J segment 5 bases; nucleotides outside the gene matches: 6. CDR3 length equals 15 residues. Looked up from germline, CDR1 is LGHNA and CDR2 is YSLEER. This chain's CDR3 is CASSQDPQGRTEAFF. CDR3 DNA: TGCGCCAGCAGCCAAGACCCACAGGGGAGGACTGAAGCTTTCTTT.

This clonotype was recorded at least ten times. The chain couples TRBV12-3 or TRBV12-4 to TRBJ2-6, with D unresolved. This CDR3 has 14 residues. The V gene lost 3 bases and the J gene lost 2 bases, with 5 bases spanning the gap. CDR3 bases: TGTGCCAGCAGTTTTGACCCTGGGGCCAACGTCCTGACTTTC. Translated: CASSFDPGANVLTF.

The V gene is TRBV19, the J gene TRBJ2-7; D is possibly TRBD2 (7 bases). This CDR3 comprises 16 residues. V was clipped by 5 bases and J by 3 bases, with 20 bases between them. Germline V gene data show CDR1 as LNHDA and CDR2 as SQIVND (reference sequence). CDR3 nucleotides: TGTGCCAGTAGTCCTCAAGGGGGGGCGGGAGTCTACGAGCAGTACTTC. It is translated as CASSPQGGAGVYEQYF.

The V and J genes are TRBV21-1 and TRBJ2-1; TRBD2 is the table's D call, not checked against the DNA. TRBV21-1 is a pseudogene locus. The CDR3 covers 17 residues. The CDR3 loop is CASSQKGRGRPYNEQFF. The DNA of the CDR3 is TGTGCCAGCAGCCAAAAGGGGAGGGGCCGACCCTACAATGAGCAGTTCTTC.

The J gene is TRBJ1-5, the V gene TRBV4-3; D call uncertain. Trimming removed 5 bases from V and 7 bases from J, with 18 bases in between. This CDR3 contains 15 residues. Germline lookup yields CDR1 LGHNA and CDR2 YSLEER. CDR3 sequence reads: CASSVGVRGGQPQHF. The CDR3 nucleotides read TGCGCCAGCAGCGTCGGAGTGCGGGGTGGGCAGCCCCAGCATTTT.

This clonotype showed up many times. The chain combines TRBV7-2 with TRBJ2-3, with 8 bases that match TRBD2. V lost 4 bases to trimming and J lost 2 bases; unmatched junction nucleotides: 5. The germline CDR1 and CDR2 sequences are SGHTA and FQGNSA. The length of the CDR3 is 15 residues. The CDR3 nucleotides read TGTGCCAGCAGCTCGCGGGGGGCTCACACAGATACGCAGTATTTT. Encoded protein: CASSSRGAHTDTQYF.

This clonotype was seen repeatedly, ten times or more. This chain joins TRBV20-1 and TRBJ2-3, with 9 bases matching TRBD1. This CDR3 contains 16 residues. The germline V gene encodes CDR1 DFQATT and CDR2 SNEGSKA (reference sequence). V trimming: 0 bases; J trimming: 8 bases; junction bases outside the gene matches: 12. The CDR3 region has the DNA TGCAGTGCTAGAGACCCAACAGGGGGCGCGGGGGTTACGCAGTATTTT. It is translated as CSARDPTGGAGVTQYF.